A single T cell receptor (beta chain) is shown here with its context. This clone has a handful of counts. This clone's antigen is unknown. Within one base of it there is no much larger clone, and no base qualities were kept. Different DNA sequences within this sample yield the same CDR3. The sample belongs to a study of cytomegalovirus exposure and HLA in healthy donors listed by TCRdb under 2017. In the study overall: According to an earlier analysis of 550 to 700 of the donors, roughly 180 million T cells yielded approximately 120 million unique TCR beta sequences and about 300 Gb of sequence data. All discovery cohort repertoires had been generated using a single sequencing platform. Using immunosequencing, the study profiled T cell repertoires from about 610 subjects and related those repertoires to cytomegalovirus serostatus. In a later analysis, previously published TCR beta repertoires from 670 or so donors were re-analyzed and high-resolution HLA genotyping was added so that TCR occurrence patterns could be studied. Four or five DR-DQ haplotypes were treated as single units for association and clustering because of strong linkage in the cohort. A later genetic analysis took genome-wide SNP genotypes for about three fifths of the 666 donors and used that subset as a discovery cohort. The study combined high-throughput TCR immunosequencing, statistical association of individual TCRs with disease status, and machine learning to predict cytomegalovirus infection status. Class I and class II HLA loci were covered by the typing at four-digit resolution. Rather than drawing on any new phenotypic data, the later analysis identified candidate immune exposures from TCR beta sequences and the way those sequences occurred across donors. The study was designed to test whether signatures of past pathogen exposure could be identified by cataloging public T cell receptors. The genetic ancestry cluster associated with self-reported Caucasian donors included 81% of the approximately 410 genotyped donors. An early release covering roughly 600 HLA-typed donors comprised 300 to 350 gigabases of sequencing data and around 80 million unique TCR sequences. Donor age, sex, ethnicity and CMV serostatus were compiled together with the repertoire data. On average, 235,054 unique TCR beta nucleotide sequences were sequenced per donor among a few hundred genotyped donors of the cohort, with roughly 20% of those sequences being non-productive. The number of typed donors differed by locus: about 620-640 for A, B, C, DRB1 and DQB1; about 520 for DQA1; 600 to 610 for DPA1; and 400 to 480 for DPB1. Besides the first cohort of around 670 subjects, a separate validation cohort made up of 95 to 150 different subjects was used. In an earlier analysis of a few hundred of the donors, high-throughput TCR beta sequencing was used to judge whether each TCR beta V gene segment behaved as functional or pseudogenic.

Summary of the overall study and its limitations: Several of the top co-occurrence clusters appeared to be linked to parvovirus B19, influenza, CMV and Epstein-Barr virus, according to a later analysis. Roughly uniform sequencing depth across donors was assumed in presence/absence analyses, although this assumption may not hold. Across donors, most TCR sequences were observed very rarely, whereas some public TCRs were present in many individuals. A later analysis found that TCR association rates varied across HLA loci, with DRB1 alleles showing the most associated TCRs and HLA-C alleles the fewest. V-gene and J-gene trimming of TCR beta chains was associated with a missense DCLRE1C variant in a later genetic analysis, and the association was replicated in an independent cohort. The classifier was reported to diagnose cytomegalovirus status with high specificity and sensitivity in both the original and validation cohorts. The sequencing pipeline was judged likely to have produced a cluster of highly shared sequence variants as a technical artifact. Linkage disequilibrium might explain the correlated functional status among segregating V segments, but an unknown experimental factor could not be excluded. Some IMGT-functional V segments, including TRBV6-2 and TRBV6-3, could not be told apart with the 87-base-pair reads, so those segments were excluded. A further reported finding was that TCR beta sequences accurately predicted the HLA-A and HLA-B alleles for most subjects in the first cohort. The study gave a list of some 150 TCR beta chains associated with cytomegalovirus. A later analysis found that HLA-associated TCR beta chains were more clonally expanded and had lower generation probabilities than equally common non-associated chains. A later analysis found that most CMV-associated TCR beta chains appeared HLA-restricted, with HLA associations seemingly driven largely by CMV exposure. In a later analysis, some 18,000 TCR beta sequences were associated with specific HLA alleles at a false discovery rate of 0.05. Seventeen rarely observed V segments, including chromosome 9 orphons, were excluded from the earlier analysis of about 610 of the donors because counts were too low. A later genetic analysis reported fewer N-insertions in productive TCRs among donors in an Asian-associated ancestry cluster than the roughly 720-donor mean. Immune exposure information for the cohort was limited to CMV serostatus. It was suggested by the authors that the approach could potentially be generalized to other disease states and immunological phenotypes. Strong co-occurrence of HLA alleles, especially DR and DQ, made assigning TCR associations to individual alleles difficult. A few of the identified cytomegalovirus-associated TCR beta chains were confirmed in vitro to be specific for cytomegalovirus antigens. In an earlier analysis of roughly 500 of the donors, most TCR beta V segments appeared in productive rearrangements about 87% or about 30% of the time, broadly matching IMGT annotations. HLA typing was unavailable for some donors at each locus, so association tests used only the typed subset. In this cohort, only TCR beta chains were sequenced, and detectable features were limited by the absence of alpha or paired-chain data.

The germline V gene (reference sequence) specifies LNHDA as CDR1 and SQIVND as CDR2. V is cut by 1 base and J by 4 bases, and the space between the germline ends is 8 bases. Taken from cysteine to valine, the CDR3 has 13 residues. The DNA shown is the 39-base CDR3, in frame from base 1. The cohort comprised around 690 healthy bone marrow donors. At the time of sampling, all cohort members were nominally healthy, though unrecorded immune exposures were likely present. The donor was CMV seropositive and belonged to the group of about 290 seropositive cohort members. A peripheral blood sample was provided by each donor, and peripheral blood mononuclear cells were used for TCR beta sequencing. Genomic DNA extraction from the blood cell samples was performed with the Qiagen DNeasy Blood Extraction Kit. Library construction relied on the immunoSEQ multiplex PCR assay. The multiplex PCR relied on a mix of 60 forward primers for TCR Vbeta segments and 13 reverse primers for TCR Jbeta segments. The CDR3 region of rearranged TCR beta genes was amplified from genomic DNA with a multiplex PCR assay. The amplified TCR beta libraries were sequenced on the Illumina HiSeq System as 87-base-pair reads. Per the source publication's procedure: A later analysis counted about 82 million unique TCR beta chains across the 550 to 700 repertoires, and roughly 11 million of these chains were shared by at least two donors. Raw reads were error-corrected and collapsed into unique sequences by a nearest-neighbor algorithm in which closely related sequences were merged to remove PCR and sequencing errors. To assign V, D and J gene segments, CDR3 sequences were aligned to IMGT reference sequences. For a sequence to be retained, at least a six-nucleotide match to both a V gene segment and a J gene segment was required. Rearrangements were classified as productive when the CDR3 lacked stop codons and remained in frame with V and J, and all other rearrangements were classified as non-productive. Following IMGT convention, CDR3 was defined as the stretch from the second conserved V-encoded cysteine up to the conserved J-encoded phenylalanine. The earlier analysis of about 610 of the donors excluded sequences that lacked an unambiguous match to a single V gene segment. In an earlier analysis of approximately 610 of the donors, V segments were called functional above 56.7% productive rearrangements and were called segregating when the between-donor standard deviation exceeded 5%. A statistical classification framework was developed to diagnose cytomegalovirus status using the catalog of TCR beta chain sequences. V and J gene assignment, in a later analysis, came from comparing TCR nucleotide sequences with IMGT/GENE-DB human TR gene sequences. Using the TCRdist pipeline, a later analysis assigned CDR3 sequences along with most-parsimonious VDJ recombination scenarios. A later analysis defined each TCR beta chain by its CDR3 amino acid sequence plus V-gene family, and excluded reads lacking a unique V-gene family. In a later analysis, 450 to 600 highly shared, low-generation-probability nucleotide sequences were removed to address suspected cross-contamination and a sequencing artifact. For each public chain, a later analysis derived a clonal expansion index from normalized ranks of inferred template counts within each repertoire. Generation probabilities in a later analysis came from a VDJ recombination model fitted to out-of-frame rearrangements, and those results were checked against IGoR. In a later analysis, hypergeometric tests were used to score TCR-TCR, TCR-HLA and TCR-CMV co-occurrence, with a repertoire-size bias correction applied to TCR pairs. False discovery rates were estimated in a later analysis by permuting HLA or CMV assignments 20 times. In a later analysis, co-occurring TCRs were grouped with DBSCAN, and TCRdist sequence similarity was added when clustering was performed within HLA-allele-positive subsets. Co-occurrence clustering excluded repertoires with fewer than 30,000 or more than 120,000 public chains, plus five with anomalous nucleotide sharing. Not all clones reach the TCRdb copy of this immuneACCESS table, which keeps in-frame sequences only. Checked studies attribute under half of the gap to unresolved V genes and leave the rest unexplained. V and J calls plus clone size are reproduced from that table; the DNA served to infer D and trimming. The sample table shows under 250,000 clones, and 82% are seen once. Clones ranked in the top ten supply 6% of the sample.

The sequence derives from a man aged 40-49 years in good health and CMV-seropositive. In this chain, TRBV19 is recombined with TRBJ2-7; the best D guess is TRBD2, with 6 bases matching. The sample consisted of PBMCs. The DNA is as follows: TGTGCCAGTAGTATAGCCGCGGGGTACGAGCAGTACGTC. Translated, this gives CASSIAAGYEQYV.